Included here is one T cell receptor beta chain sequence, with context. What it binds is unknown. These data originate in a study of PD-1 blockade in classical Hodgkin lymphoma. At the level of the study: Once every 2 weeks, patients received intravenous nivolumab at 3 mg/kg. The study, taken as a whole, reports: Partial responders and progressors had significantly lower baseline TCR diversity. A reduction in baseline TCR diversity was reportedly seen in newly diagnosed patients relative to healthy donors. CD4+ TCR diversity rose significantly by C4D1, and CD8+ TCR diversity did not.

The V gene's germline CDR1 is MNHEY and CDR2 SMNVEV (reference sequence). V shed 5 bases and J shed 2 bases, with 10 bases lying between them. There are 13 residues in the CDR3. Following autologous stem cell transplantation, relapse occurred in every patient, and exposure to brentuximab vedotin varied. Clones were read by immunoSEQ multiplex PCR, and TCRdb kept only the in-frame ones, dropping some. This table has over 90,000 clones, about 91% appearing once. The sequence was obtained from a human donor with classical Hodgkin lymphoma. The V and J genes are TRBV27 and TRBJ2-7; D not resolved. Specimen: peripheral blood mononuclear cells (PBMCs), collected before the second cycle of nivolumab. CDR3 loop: CASSPPNPYEQYF. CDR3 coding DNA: TGTGCCAGCAGTCCCCCAAACCCCTACGAGCAGTACTTC.